This is a list of T cell receptor beta chains from one sample in a study of blood T cell repertoires in COVID-19. Data came from immunoSEQ multiplex PCR; TCRdb stores just in-frame clones and leaves some out. The table shows some 210,000 clones, with more than 85% occurring only once. The specimen was peripheral blood. The receptors come from a man in his sixties with COVID-19, enrolled during active disease. CDR3s include the opening cysteine and the closing phenylalanine or tryptophan. A D gene is named only where the DNA matches it firmly. Some rows mark clone size as missing; the rest say once, few, many or name a class of expanded clone.

TRBV9	TRBD1	19	NA	TRBJ2-6	CASSAPRVQGAEGANVLTF	TGTGCCAGCAGCGCCCCCAGGGTACAGGGGGCAGAAGGGGCCAACGTCCTGACTTTC
TRBV19	NA	13	NA	TRBJ1-6	CASNGARDSPLHF	TGTGCCAGTAATGGGGCCAGAGATTCACCCCTCCACTTT
TRBV29-1	TRBD1	13	NA	TRBJ2-7	CSARDRVTYEQYF	TGCAGCGCCCGTGACAGGGTCACCTACGAGCAGTACTTC
TRBV7-6	NA	16	NA	TRBJ1-5	CASSPRVLYSNQPQHF	TGTGCCAGCAGCCCCAGGGTTTTATATAGCAATCAGCCCCAGCATTTT
TRBV2	TRBD2	12	NA	TRBJ2-3	CASSDRLAGRFF	TGTGCCAGCAGTGACCGGCTAGCGGGTCGATTTTTT
TRBV24-1	NA	13	NA	TRBJ1-2	CATSDSSGIGYTF	TGTGCCACCAGTGATTCGTCAGGGATCGGCTACACCTTC
TRBV7-3	TRBD2	15	NA	TRBJ2-1	CASSPRTSGSNEQFF	TGTGCCAGCAGCCCTCGGACTAGCGGGAGCAATGAGCAGTTCTTC
TRBV4-3	NA	14	few	TRBJ2-1	CASSQDYDYSKQFF	TGCGCCAGCAGCCAAGATTATGACTATTCCAAGCAGTTCTTC
TRBV2	NA	13	once	TRBJ1-1	CASRTAEITEAFF	TGTGCCAGCAGGACAGCTGAGATCACTGAAGCTTTCTTT
TRBV5-1	NA	15	NA	TRBJ2-2	CASRSRAGHTGELFF	TGCGCCAGCAGATCGCGAGCGGGCCACACCGGGGAGCTGTTTTTT
TRBV6-5	TRBD2	14	NA	TRBJ2-7	CASSSSGWAYEQYF	TGTGCCAGCAGTTCTAGCGGGTGGGCCTACGAGCAGTACTTC
TRBV28	NA	14	NA	TRBJ1-1	CASISWGGSTEAFF	TGTGCCAGCATCTCCTGGGGGGGGAGCACTGAAGCTTTCTTT
TRBV7-9	TRBD2	17	NA	TRBJ2-1	CASSLGGLADSYNEQFF	TGTGCCAGCAGCTTGGGGGGACTAGCGGACTCCTACAATGAGCAGTTCTTC
TRBV30	TRBD1	13	NA	TRBJ2-7	CAWSVGQAYEQYF	TGTGCCTGGAGTGTAGGACAGGCCTACGAGCAGTACTTC
TRBV7-2	TRBD2	15	NA	TRBJ2-5	CASSPQSGTEETQYF	TGTGCCAGCAGCCCCCAGAGCGGGACGGAGGAGACCCAGTACTTC
TRBV5-1	TRBD1	15	NA	TRBJ1-3	CASSQGQGAGNTIYF	TGCGCCAGCAGCCAGGGACAGGGGGCTGGAAACACCATATATTTT
TRBV18	TRBD1	14	NA	TRBJ1-6	CASSRTGVDSPLHF	TGTGCCAGCTCGCGGACAGGGGTAGATTCACCCCTCCACTTT
TRBV29-1	NA	17	NA	TRBJ2-7	CSVLYYHVGLSSYEQYF	TGCAGCGTCCTGTATTATCACGTGGGACTGTCCAGCTACGAGCAGTACTTC
TRBV9	NA	15	NA	TRBJ1-2	CASSGAGTAVYGYTF	TGTGCCAGCAGCGGGGCGGGGACGGCGGTCTATGGCTACACCTTC
TRBV6-5	TRBD2	15	NA	TRBJ2-1	CASSYSNGGANEQFF	TGTGCCAGCAGTTACTCAAACGGGGGGGCCAATGAGCAGTTCTTC
TRBV18	TRBD2	17	NA	TRBJ2-3	CASSTSGRSTSTDTQYF	TGTGCCAGCTCCACTAGCGGGAGGTCGACTAGCACAGATACGCAGTATTTT
TRBV5-4	NA	16	NA	TRBJ2-2	CASSLVGGGGTGELFF	TGTGCCAGCAGCTTGGTTGGGGGCGGCGGCACCGGGGAGCTGTTTTTT
TRBV7-9	TRBD1	15	once	TRBJ2-7	CASSKMGQGSYEQYF	TGTGCCAGCAGCAAAATGGGACAGGGTTCCTACGAGCAGTACTTC
TRBV20-1	NA	15	NA	TRBJ1-5	CSASIGGNSNQPQHF	TGCAGTGCTAGTATAGGAGGGAATAGCAATCAGCCCCAGCATTTT
TRBV7-7	NA	13	NA	TRBJ1-1	CASSLSMNTEAFF	TGTGCTAGCAGCTTATCTATGAACACTGAAGCTTTCTTT
TRBV19	NA	16	NA	TRBJ2-2	CASSALGTPSTGELFF	TGTGCCAGTAGTGCTCTCGGGACTCCATCCACCGGGGAGCTGTTTTTT
TRBV6-5	NA	16	NA	TRBJ1-6	CASSYSIGGRGSPLHF	TGTGCCAGCAGTTACTCGATCGGGGGTCGGGGTTCACCCCTCCACTTT
TRBV19	TRBD1	14	NA	TRBJ1-5	CASSIKGATQPQHF	TGTGCCAGTAGTATAAAGGGGGCCACTCAGCCCCAGCATTTT
TRBV28	TRBD2	11	NA	TRBJ2-7	CTSGASYEQYF	TGCACTAGCGGGGCCTCCTACGAGCAGTACTTC
TRBV7-9	TRBD2	17	NA	TRBJ2-3	CASSPQAGLAGGDTQYF	TGTGCCAGCAGCCCTCAAGCCGGACTAGCGGGGGGGGATACGCAGTATTTT
TRBV4-1	TRBD2	20	NA	TRBJ2-2	CASSLEGPGLAGPNTGELFF	TGCGCCAGCAGCCTGGAGGGTCCGGGACTAGCGGGGCCGAACACCGGGGAGCTGTTTTTT
TRBV28	TRBD2	15	NA	TRBJ2-1	CASSSGGSSYNEQFF	TGTGCCAGCAGTTCGGGGGGGAGCTCCTACAATGAGCAGTTCTTC
TRBV7-9	TRBD2	15	NA	TRBJ2-7	CASSLELAGYYEQYF	TGTGCCAGCAGCTTAGAATTAGCGGGGTACTACGAGCAGTACTTC
TRBV2	NA	12	NA	TRBJ1-1	CASSLRVTEAFF	TGTGCCAGCAGCCTCAGGGTCACTGAAGCTTTCTTT
TRBV6-4	NA	16	NA	TRBJ2-2	CASSDSMRGGTGELFF	TGTGCCAGCAGTGACTCTATGAGGGGAGGAACCGGGGAGCTGTTTTTT
TRBV3-1/TRBV3-2	TRBD2	19	once	TRBJ2-1	CASSQGLAGGPTFYNEQFF	TGTGCCAGCAGCCAGGGACTAGCGGGAGGGCCGACCTTCTACAATGAGCAGTTCTTC
TRBV7-2	NA	14	few	TRBJ1-5	CASSTSTGNQPQHF	TGTGCCAGCTCCACGTCAACGGGGAATCAGCCCCAGCATTTT
TRBV19	TRBD1	14	once	TRBJ1-6	CATAGQLYNSPLHF	TGTGCCACCGCGGGACAGCTCTATAATTCACCCCTCCACTTT
TRBV5-1	TRBD1	14	NA	TRBJ1-2	CASSFQGGNYGYTF	TGCGCCAGCAGCTTTCAGGGGGGTAACTATGGCTACACCTTC
TRBV5-4	TRBD1	16	NA	TRBJ2-1	CASSLPGQGARREQFF	TGTGCCAGCAGCCTCCCGGGACAGGGGGCAAGAAGGGAGCAGTTCTTC
TRBV19	TRBD1	18	NA	TRBJ1-3	CASSISMGTGRSGNTIYF	TGTGCCAGTAGTATATCGATGGGGACAGGGCGCTCTGGAAACACCATATATTTT
TRBV11-3	NA	15	NA	TRBJ2-6	CASSLGVSGANVLTF	TGTGCCAGCAGCTTAGGAGTTTCTGGGGCCAACGTCCTGACTTTC
TRBV19	NA	13	NA	TRBJ2-7	CASSQFPWHEQYF	TGTGCCAGTAGCCAGTTCCCGTGGCACGAGCAGTACTTC
TRBV6-5	TRBD1	14	NA	TRBJ1-5	CASRQGTSNQPQHF	TGTGCCAGTCGACAGGGTACTAGCAATCAGCCCCAGCATTTT
TRBV2	NA	12	once	TRBJ1-1	CASHEGGTEAFF	TGTGCCAGCCATGAAGGAGGGACTGAAGCTTTCTTT
TRBV3-1/TRBV3-2	NA	13	NA	TRBJ2-7	CASSSRQNYEQYF	TGTGCCAGCAGCTCTAGGCAGAACTACGAGCAGTACTTC
TRBV28	TRBD2	16	NA	TRBJ2-7	CASSLGHAGTSYEQYF	TGTGCCAGCAGTTTGGGGCATGCCGGGACTAGCTACGAGCAGTACTTC
TRBV5-6	NA	14	NA	TRBJ2-2	CASSNGQSAGELFF	TGTGCCAGCAGCAACGGACAGTCGGCCGGGGAGCTGTTTTTT
TRBV9	TRBD1	14	NA	TRBJ2-1	CASSPGDRLNEQFF	TGTGCCAGCAGCCCAGGGGACAGGTTAAATGAGCAGTTCTTC
TRBV7-8	NA	16	NA	TRBJ1-1	CASSLVVSLADTEAFF	TGTGCCAGCAGCTTAGTTGTCTCCTTGGCGGACACTGAAGCTTTCTTT
TRBV10-3	TRBD2	14	NA	TRBJ2-7	CAISGAGLADEQYF	TGTGCCATCAGCGGTGCAGGACTAGCGGACGAGCAGTACTTC
TRBV5-1	NA	16	NA	TRBJ2-1	CASSLVGGGTYNEQFF	TGCGCCAGCAGCTTGGTCGGGGGTGGAACCTACAATGAGCAGTTCTTC
TRBV3-1/TRBV3-2	TRBD1	17	NA	TRBJ1-6	CASSQDVNRGSGSPLHF	TGTGCCAGCAGCCAAGACGTAAACAGGGGAAGTGGTTCACCCCTCCACTTT
TRBV10-3	TRBD1	15	NA	TRBJ2-3	CAISGTGVGADTQYF	TGTGCCATCAGCGGGACAGGGGTAGGGGCAGATACGCAGTATTTT
TRBV19	TRBD1	19	NA	TRBJ1-4	CASSPGPGQGFGTNEKLFF	TGTGCCAGTAGTCCGGGACCGGGACAGGGGTTTGGTACTAATGAAAAACTGTTTTTT
TRBV7-7	NA	13	once	TRBJ2-2	CASSLTSGGELFF	TGTGCTAGCAGCCTCACAAGCGGCGGGGAGCTGTTTTTT
TRBV3-1/TRBV3-2	NA	16	NA	TRBJ2-3	CASSQEPGFSTDTQYF	TGTGCCAGCAGCCAAGAGCCGGGGTTTAGCACAGATACGCAGTATTTT